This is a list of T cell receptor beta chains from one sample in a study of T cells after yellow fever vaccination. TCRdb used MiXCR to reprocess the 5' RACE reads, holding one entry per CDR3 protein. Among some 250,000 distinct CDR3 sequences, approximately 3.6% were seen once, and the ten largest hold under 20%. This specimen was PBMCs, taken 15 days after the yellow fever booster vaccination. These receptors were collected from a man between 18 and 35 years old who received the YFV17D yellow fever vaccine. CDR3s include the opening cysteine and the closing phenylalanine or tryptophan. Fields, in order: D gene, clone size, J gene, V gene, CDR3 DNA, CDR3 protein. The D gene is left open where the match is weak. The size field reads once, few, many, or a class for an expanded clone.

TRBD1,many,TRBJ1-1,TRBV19,TGTGCCAGTAACAGGGGCACCATGAACACTGAAGCTTTCTTT,CASNRGTMNTEAFF
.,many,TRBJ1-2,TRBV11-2,TGTGCCAGCAGCTCTGGCTACACCTTC,CASSSGYTF
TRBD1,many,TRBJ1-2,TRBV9,TGTGCCAGCAGCGGCGGGACAGGGGCCTATGGCTACACCTTC,CASSGGTGAYGYTF
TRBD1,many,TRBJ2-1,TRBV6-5,TGTGCCAGCAGTTACTCAGGGACAGGGGGATCCTACAATGAGCAGTTCTTC,CASSYSGTGGSYNEQFF
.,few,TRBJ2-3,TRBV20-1,TGCAGTGCTACGACCCCGGGAGATACGCAGTATTTT,CSATTPGDTQYF
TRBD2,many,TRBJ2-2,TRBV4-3,TGCGCCAGCAGCCCACTAGCGGGGGGAACCGGGGAGCTGTTTTTT,CASSPLAGGTGELFF
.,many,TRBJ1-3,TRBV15,TGTGCCACCAGCAGAGAAATGGTATCTAACTCTGGAAACACCATATATTTT,CATSREMVSNSGNTIYF
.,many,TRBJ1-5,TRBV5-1,TGCGCCAGCAGCTTGGATGGCCAGCCTGGTTTCCCCCAGCATTTT,CASSLDGQPGFPQHF
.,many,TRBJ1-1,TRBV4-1,TGCGCCAGCAGCCAAGATTGGCAGGCGGCTTTCTTT,CASSQDWQAAFF
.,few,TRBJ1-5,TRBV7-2,TGTGCCACCAGGGAGTCCAGGGGCAATCAGCCCCAGCATTTT,CATRESRGNQPQHF
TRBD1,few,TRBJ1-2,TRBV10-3,TGTGCCATCAGCGACACAGGGGATAGTGGCTACACCTTC,CAISDTGDSGYTF
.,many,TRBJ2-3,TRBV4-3,TGCGCCAGCAGCCAATCGATACCCGATACGCAGTATTTT,CASSQSIPDTQYF
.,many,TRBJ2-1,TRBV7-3,TGTGCCAGCAGCCTGGACCCTACCCCCTACAATGAGCAGTTCTTC,CASSLDPTPYNEQFF
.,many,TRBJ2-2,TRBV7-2,TGTGCCAGCAGTTGGGGGGGGGCGGCGTCCGGGGAGCTGTTTTTT,CASSWGGAASGELFF
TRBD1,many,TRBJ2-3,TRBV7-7,TGTGCTAGCAGCCCCGACAGGGGGTCGAGCACAGATACGCAGTATTTT,CASSPDRGSSTDTQYF
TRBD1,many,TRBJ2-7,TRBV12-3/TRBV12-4,TGTGCCAGCAGTCCAGGACAGGGAGTCCGGTACGAGCAGTACTTC,CASSPGQGVRYEQYF
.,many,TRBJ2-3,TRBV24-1,TGTGCCACCAGCCCCTACCCCTACGGACAAGACACAGATACGCAGTATTTT,CATSPYPYGQDTDTQYF
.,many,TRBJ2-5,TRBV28,TGTGCCAGCGGACCAGGGACCCAGTACTTC,CASGPGTQYF